Below are 6 T cell receptor beta chains sequenced from a single sample in a study of blood T cell repertoires in COVID-19. TCRdb's table, derived via immunoSEQ multiplex PCR, lists solely in-frame clones and lacks some. The sample consists of just over 300,000 clones, about nine tenths of them appearing once. Sequencing was done on a sample of peripheral blood. These receptors were collected from a man aged 18 to 30 with active or convalescent COVID-19.

The chain employs TRBV11-2 and TRBJ1-1, with D possibly matching TRBD1 (5 bases). The germline V and J ends were trimmed by 5 bases and 0 bases, with 19 bases remaining between them. This CDR3 comprises 17 residues. Per germline, CDR1 SGHAT and CDR2 FQNNGV. CDR3 protein: CASSLGRGGAMNTEAFF. The CDR3 DNA is TGTGCCAGCAGCCTTGGGCGAGGAGGGGCAATGAACACTGAAGCTTTCTTT.

The V call is TRBV6-2 or TRBV6-3, the J call TRBJ2-7; no definite D call. The V end was cut by 6 bases, the J end by 0 bases, with 6 bases between. The CDR3 is 12 amino acids. Germline V lookup: CDR1 MNHEY, CDR2 SVGEGT. Here the CDR3 DNA reads TGTGCCAGCAGCCTGAGCTCCTACGAGCAGTACTTC. Translation: CASSLSSYEQYF.

V usage is TRBV11-2 and J usage is TRBJ2-3, with D tentatively TRBD2 (6 bases). Germline assignment: CDR1 SGHAT and CDR2 FQNNGV. The CDR3 spans 16 residues. The germline V and J ends were trimmed by 2 bases and 5 bases, with 17 bases remaining between them. This CDR3 is CASSLRGAGSQDTQYF. The CDR3 DNA follows: TGTGCCAGCAGCTTACGCGGGGCAGGTAGTCAAGATACGCAGTATTTT.

The rearrangement joins TRBV5-6 to TRBJ2-5; D remains ambiguous. The CDR3 totals 14 residues. Trimming removed 0 bases at V and 4 bases at J, with 10 bases between. CDR1 SGHDT and CDR2 YYEEEE come from the germline V gene. The CDR3 spells CASSLVSFRETQYF. The CDR3 DNA follows: TGTGCCAGCAGCTTGGTGTCCTTTCGAGAGACCCAGTACTTC.

V is TRBV4-1 and J is TRBJ2-7; 8 nucleotides align to TRBD1. Germline V lookup: CDR1 MGHRA, CDR2 YSYEKL. This CDR3 region has 15 residues. The trim removed 1 base at V and 2 bases at J, leaving 4 bases unmatched. CDR3 residues: CASSQVAQGAYEQYF. CDR3 in DNA: TGCGCCAGCAGCCAAGTTGCACAGGGGGCCTACGAGCAGTACTTC.

The V call is TRBV4-1, the J call TRBJ1-1, with D unresolved. Germline V gene data show CDR1 as MGHRA and CDR2 as YSYEKL. CDR3 length: 14 residues. V was trimmed by 2 bases and J by 1 base, leaving 8 bases between them. This chain's CDR3 is CASSQKRGNTEAFF. The CDR3 bases are TGCGCCAGCAGCCAAAAGCGGGGGAACACTGAAGCTTTCTTT.